A selection of T cell receptor beta chains follows, all from one sample in a study of T-cell reconstitution after alpha-beta-depleted transplantation in children. TCRdb recomputed calls from the PCR reads with MiXCR, one row per CDR3 protein. Among around 960,000 distinct CDR3 sequences listed, about 29% were seen once. This specimen was PBMCs, mostly from graft donor cells, taken 360 days after TCRalphabeta/CD19-depleted stem cell transplant. These receptors were obtained from a boy less than two years old who had a stem cell transplant for SCID, so the T cells may come from the graft donor. Each CDR3 is given without its conserved first and last residue. The order of the fields is D gene, J gene, V gene, CDR3 protein. A D gene is named only where the DNA matches it firmly.

>-|TRBJ2-5|TRBV5-1
ASTLLAYVKGETQY
>-|TRBJ2-3|TRBV15
ATSRDLGETVLSSTDTQY
>TRBD2|TRBJ2-3|TRBV20-1
SAPSGGTPSTDTQY
>-|TRBJ2-1|TRBV20-1
SAPLGGPYNEQF
>TRBD1|TRBJ2-1|TRBV5-1
ASSSNGDVRDRGNEQF
>-|TRBJ2-7|TRBV6-2/TRBV6-3
ASRPTETYEQY
>-|TRBJ2-3|TRBV5-1
ASSSNLRSSTDTQY
>-|TRBJ2-3|TRBV4-3
ASSPHGTYTDTQY
>-|TRBJ1-2|TRBV10-3
AISESTAIYGYT
>-|TRBJ2-7|TRBV7-9
ASSPAGILHEQY
>-|TRBJ2-5|TRBV4-1
ASSQEGPEGRETQY
>TRBD1|TRBJ1-1|TRBV4-1
ASSHDAGQMNTEAF
>-|TRBJ2-7|TRBV20-1
SASRDTSYEQY
>-|TRBJ2-1|TRBV29-1
SGGSMNEQF
>-|TRBJ2-7|TRBV6-2/TRBV6-3
ASSYGAAAAYEQY
>-|TRBJ2-1|TRBV19
ASSTVDGYNEQF
>-|TRBJ2-2|TRBV5-6
ASSLQGTDTGELF
>TRBD1|TRBJ2-1|TRBV2
ASSVRTGPNNEQF
>-|TRBJ2-5|TRBV29-1
SVELPGDGETQY
>-|TRBJ2-3|TRBV20-1
SASLRGAASTDTQY
>-|TRBJ1-2|TRBV29-1
SVEGWGNGYT
>TRBD1|TRBJ2-5|TRBV5-1
ASRDRGLDQETQY
>-|TRBJ1-5|TRBV12-3/TRBV12-4
ASSGGPSSQPQH
>TRBD1|TRBJ2-4|TRBV6-5
ASSYSQGGGIQY
>-|TRBJ2-3|TRBV20-1
SARPRSIPPDTQY
>TRBD1|TRBJ2-2|TRBV12-3/TRBV12-4
ASSRTGTGELF
>-|TRBJ1-1|TRBV12-3/TRBV12-4
ASSRVVGPIPEAF
>-|TRBJ1-3|TRBV18
ASSPPNGPGNTIY
>TRBD2|TRBJ2-1|TRBV27
ASSQLAGGRYEQF
>-|TRBJ1-1|TRBV7-9
ASSPTGDPF
>-|TRBJ2-5|TRBV5-5
ASTLWGFETQY
>-|TRBJ1-5|TRBV19
ASKQGYGDQPQH
>-|TRBJ2-3|TRBV7-2
ASSFYPGRGGTDTQY
>TRBD2|TRBJ2-3|TRBV29-1
SVDDGGTVYTQY
>-|TRBJ1-1|TRBV5-1
ASSLGGFPSNTEAF
>TRBD1|TRBJ1-1|TRBV6-5
ASSYSTGPPLNTEAF
>TRBD1|TRBJ2-7|TRBV5-6
ASSSGQGIRGIYEQY